These T cell receptor beta chains were read from a single sample in a study of blood T cell repertoires in COVID-19. Some clones are missing from TCRdb's copy, which holds only in-frame ones; the method was immunoSEQ multiplex PCR. Of over 150,000 clones in the sample, around 84% were seen once. The specimen sequenced was peripheral blood. The receptor source for this set is a human donor in a cohort sampled during active COVID-19. The CDR3 runs from the conserved cysteine through the conserved F or W. The D gene is left open where the match is weak. Only part of the rows carry a size: once, few, many, or a class if the clone is expanded.

abundance	d_gene	v_gene	j_gene	CDR3aa	CDR3nt
NA	NA	TRBV5-5	TRBJ2-5	CASSLVGDQETQYF	TGTGCCAGCAGCTTGGTAGGAGACCAAGAGACCCAGTACTTC
few	TRBD1	TRBV7-9	TRBJ1-1	CASTEGQANEAFF	TGTGCCAGCACCGAGGGACAGGCAAATGAAGCTTTCTTT
NA	TRBD1	TRBV7-9	TRBJ2-7	CASSSQGQAFLF	TGTGCCAGCAGCTCACAGGGACAGGCCTTTCTGTTC
once	NA	TRBV7-9	TRBJ1-2	CASSLNRPYDYGYTF	TGTGCCAGCAGCTTGAACAGGCCCTACGACTATGGCTACACCTTC
NA	TRBD1	TRBV6-5	TRBJ2-1	CASRTGQGYNEQFF	TGTGCCAGCAGGACGGGACAGGGTTACAATGAGCAGTTCTTC
NA	TRBD2	TRBV24-1	TRBJ2-1	CATSGTSGTYNEQFF	TGTGCCACCAGCGGGACTAGCGGGACCTACAATGAGCAGTTCTTC
NA	NA	TRBV3-1/TRBV3-2	TRBJ1-4	CASSLREGSEKLFF	TGTGCCAGCAGCCTCCGGGAGGGAAGTGAAAAACTGTTTTTT
NA	TRBD1	TRBV5-1	TRBJ2-7	CASSLSGGPDEQYF	TGCGCCAGCAGCTTGTCAGGGGGCCCGGACGAGCAGTACTTC
NA	NA	TRBV27	TRBJ1-1	CASSLSRTLNTEAFF	TGTGCCAGCAGTTTATCGCGGACACTGAACACTGAAGCTTTCTTT
NA	TRBD2	TRBV28	TRBJ2-1	CASRSPGGSSYNEQFF	TGTGCCAGCAGATCACCGGGGGGGAGCTCCTACAATGAGCAGTTCTTC
NA	TRBD2	TRBV28	TRBJ2-1	CASSSIAGGTNEQFF	TGTGCCAGCAGTTCCATAGCGGGAGGGACCAATGAGCAGTTCTTC
NA	NA	TRBV18	TRBJ1-1	CASSTDTGMNTEAFF	TGTGCCAGCTCAACGGATACAGGGATGAACACTGAAGCTTTCTTT
NA	TRBD2	TRBV10-1	TRBJ2-3	CASSESAAGGVTDTQYF	TGCGCCAGCAGTGAGTCGGCAGCGGGAGGGGTCACAGATACGCAGTATTTT
many	NA	TRBV7-9	TRBJ2-1	CASSLVPGMNEQFF	TGTGCCAGCAGCTTAGTTCCGGGGATGAATGAGCAGTTCTTC
once	TRBD1	TRBV3-1/TRBV3-2	TRBJ2-1	CASRSQGNGGEQFF	TGTGCCAGCAGATCACAGGGGAATGGTGGTGAGCAGTTCTTC
NA	NA	TRBV2	TRBJ1-2	CASSDRGIYGYTF	TGTGCCAGCAGTGATAGAGGGATCTATGGCTACACCTTC
NA	TRBD1	TRBV27	TRBJ1-5	CASSPQGQGRSAQHF	TGTGCCAGCAGTCCCCAGGGACAGGGGAGGTCAGCCCAGCATTTT
NA	TRBD1	TRBV5-1	TRBJ1-2	CASSGGTGGIPYGYTF	TGCGCCAGCAGCGGGGGGACAGGGGGCATCCCTTATGGCTACACCTTC
NA	NA	TRBV19	TRBJ1-2	CASSIRGGNSYTF	TGTGCCAGTAGTATTCGGGGGGGAAACAGCTACACCTTC
NA	TRBD1	TRBV19	TRBJ2-3	CASSITGVTDTQYF	TGTGCCAGTAGCATAACAGGGGTTACAGATACGCAGTATTTT
NA	TRBD2	TRBV5-1	TRBJ2-3	CASSHPPAGGLADTQYF	TGCGCCAGCAGCCACCCTCCAGCGGGAGGGCTCGCAGATACGCAGTATTTT
NA	NA	TRBV12-5	TRBJ1-1	CASRGGLNTEAFF	TGTGCTAGCCGAGGGGGACTGAACACTGAAGCTTTCTTT
NA	TRBD1	TRBV5-1	TRBJ2-5	CASRSPGQTIQETQYF	TGCGCCAGCAGGTCTCCGGGACAGACGATCCAAGAGACCCAGTACTTC
NA	NA	TRBV28	TRBJ2-1	CASSLQGLGFGDEQFF	TGTGCCAGCAGTCTACAGGGATTGGGGTTCGGGGATGAGCAGTTCTTC
NA	TRBD1	TRBV6-5	TRBJ1-1	CASRGGTGMRTEAFF	TGTGCCAGCAGGGGAGGGACAGGGATGAGGACTGAAGCTTTCTTT
few	NA	TRBV28	TRBJ1-2	CASSLGRANYGYTF	TGTGCCAGCAGTTTAGGGAGGGCTAACTATGGCTACACCTTC
NA	NA	TRBV3-1/TRBV3-2	TRBJ1-2	CASSPRGGTGGYTF	TGTGCCAGCAGCCCCAGGGGAGGGACGGGCGGCTACACCTTC
NA	TRBD2	TRBV4-1	TRBJ2-3	CASSDGGRSTDTQYF	TGCGCCAGCAGCGACGGGGGGAGGAGCACAGATACGCAGTATTTT
NA	NA	TRBV4-1	TRBJ1-2	CASSQVGGSIYGYTF	TGCGCCAGCAGCCAAGTAGGGGGTAGTATCTATGGCTACACCTTC
NA	TRBD2	TRBV24-1	TRBJ2-1	CATRIAGDCSYNEQFF	TGTGCCACGCGGATAGCGGGGGATTGCTCCTACAATGAGCAGTTCTTC
NA	NA	TRBV7-9	TRBJ2-3	CASINTDTQYF	TGTGCCAGCATAAACACAGATACGCAGTATTTT
NA	TRBD2	TRBV7-2	TRBJ2-2	CASMVGGRSTGELFF	TGTGCCAGCATGGTTGGCGGGAGAAGCACCGGGGAGCTGTTTTTT
NA	TRBD2	TRBV15	TRBJ2-3	CATSRDRRVTSGRSTDTQYF	TGTGCCACCAGCAGAGATCGTCGCGTGACTAGCGGGAGGAGCACAGATACGCAGTATTTT
NA	TRBD2	TRBV7-9	TRBJ2-7	CASSLGAGTSGSTTYEQYF	TGTGCCAGCAGCTTAGGGGCTGGGACTAGCGGGAGTACTACCTACGAGCAGTACTTC
NA	NA	TRBV12-3/TRBV12-4	TRBJ2-7	CASRSDSHYEQYF	TGTGCCAGCAGATCGGACAGCCACTACGAGCAGTACTTC
NA	TRBD1	TRBV4-1	TRBJ2-1	CASSQVGRRGNEQFF	TGCGCCAGCAGCCAAGTTGGTCGCAGGGGGAATGAGCAGTTCTTC
NA	NA	TRBV6-6	TRBJ1-2	CASTTDSRVDGYTF	TGTGCCAGCACAACAGACAGCAGGGTGGATGGCTACACCTTC
NA	NA	TRBV15	TRBJ2-5	CATSFIQETQYF	TGTGCCACCAGCTTTATCCAAGAGACCCAGTACTTC
NA	TRBD1	TRBV28	TRBJ1-5	CASSPQGQGHNQPQHF	TGTGCCAGCAGTCCCCAAGGACAGGGGCACAATCAGCCCCAGCATTTT
few	NA	TRBV29-1	TRBJ1-1	CSVETGDRGAFF	TGCAGCGTTGAGACCGGTGATAGAGGAGCTTTCTTT
NA	NA	TRBV7-9	TRBJ2-1	CASSGPKGGNYDEQFF	TGTGCCAGCAGCGGGCCTAAAGGGGGAAATTACGATGAGCAGTTCTTC
NA	NA	TRBV10-1	TRBJ2-3	CASSRGFTGTDTQYF	TGCGCCAGCAGCCGGGGATTCACGGGGACAGATACGCAGTATTTT
NA	NA	TRBV14	TRBJ2-1	CASSQAYYNEQFF	TGTGCCAGCAGCCAAGCTTACTACAATGAGCAGTTCTTC
NA	NA	TRBV4-1	TRBJ1-6	CASSQVVVEGDSPLHF	TGCGCCAGCAGCCAAGTAGTAGTGGAGGGTGATTCACCCCTCCACTTT
NA	TRBD2	TRBV14	TRBJ2-7	CASSQVASGSHEQYF	TGTGCCAGCAGCCAAGTAGCTAGCGGGAGTCACGAGCAGTACTTC
few	NA	TRBV30	TRBJ1-5	CAWSPFQGNQPQHF	TGTGCCTGGAGTCCTTTCCAGGGCAATCAGCCCCAGCATTTT
NA	TRBD2	TRBV28	TRBJ2-7	CASSPREVINYEQYF	TGTGCCAGCAGTCCCCGGGAGGTGATAAACTACGAGCAGTACTTC
few	NA	TRBV4-1	TRBJ1-2	CASSRTQLNYGYTF	TGCGCCAGCAGCCGCACACAGCTTAACTATGGCTACACCTTC
NA	NA	TRBV7-7	TRBJ2-5	CASSSNQETQYF	TGTGCTAGCAGCTCCAACCAAGAGACCCAGTACTTC
once	TRBD2	TRBV5-4	TRBJ2-1	CASSPVGRVEGNEQFF	TGTGCCAGCAGCCCGGTCGGGAGGGTAGAAGGGAATGAGCAGTTCTTC
NA	TRBD1	TRBV16	TRBJ2-7	CASSGTGGPYEQYF	TGTGCCAGCAGCGGGACAGGGGGGCCCTACGAGCAGTACTTC
NA	NA	TRBV2	TRBJ2-1	CASSDNYSYNEQFF	TGTGCCAGCAGTGACAACTACTCCTACAATGAGCAGTTCTTC
NA	NA	TRBV19	TRBJ2-3	CASSTASGTDTQYF	TGTGCCAGTAGTACGGCTAGCGGCACAGATACGCAGTATTTT
NA	TRBD2	TRBV19	TRBJ2-5	CASSTRREWGGQETQYF	TGTGCCAGTAGTACACGGCGGGAGTGGGGAGGCCAAGAGACCCAGTACTTC
NA	TRBD2	TRBV18	TRBJ2-5	CASTSGRSPETQYF	TGTGCTAGTACTAGCGGGAGGTCTCCGGAGACCCAGTACTTC
NA	TRBD1	TRBV6-6	TRBJ1-2	CASNGQGVSGYTF	TGTGCCAGCAACGGACAGGGGGTCTCTGGCTACACCTTC